The entry below describes one T cell receptor (beta chain). Profiled with immunoSEQ multiplex PCR; TCRdb holds only in-frame clones, not every one. This table holds fewer than 100,000 clones, around 90% found once. There are 13 residues in the CDR3. Trimming stripped 0 bases from V and 4 bases from J, with 7 bases between. Germline V gene sequence: CDR1 SGHNT, CDR2 YENEEA. The sample comes from a study of OX40 agonist ivuxolimab in advanced cancers. The gene calls are TRBV11-3 and TRBJ2-7; tentative D call: TRBD2 (6 bases). This receptor was identified in an adult with an advanced solid tumor such as melanoma, head and neck, liver or kidney cancer. Sequenced here: CD4+ or CD8+ T cells sorted from blood, sampled in a trial of the OX40 agonist ivuxolimab. Here the CDR3 reads CASSLEAGYEQYF. The CDR3 nucleotides are TGTGCCAGCAGCTTAGAGGCGGGATACGAGCAGTACTTC.